This T cell receptor beta chain was captured by sequencing in a study of blood T cells in healthy people across ages. Overall study results and limits: Comparison with aged donors showed that long-lived donors had more naive CD4+ cells and higher diversity.

A sample-barcoded 5' primer and a J-beta primer mix were used in a second PCR of roughly 7 to 11 cycles. TCRdb independently ran MiXCR on the 5' RACE reads; one entry per CDR3 protein. The sample holds around 870,000 distinct CDR3 sequences, 29% seen once. This clonotype was seen repeatedly, ten times or more. Its antigen is currently unknown. V lost 3 bases and J lost 2, with 19 bases in between. In germline, CDR1 is DFQATT, CDR2 SNEGSKA (reference sequence). CDR3 length: 16 residues. The TCR sequence derives from a woman at least 80 years old in good health. The sample comprised blood. V is TRBV20-1 and J is TRBJ1-2; tentatively, D is TRBD1 (6 bases). The CDR3: CSASHPQGRGNYGYTF. The CDR3 bases are TGCAGTGCTAGCCACCCCCAGGGGCGTGGGAACTATGGCTACACCTTC.